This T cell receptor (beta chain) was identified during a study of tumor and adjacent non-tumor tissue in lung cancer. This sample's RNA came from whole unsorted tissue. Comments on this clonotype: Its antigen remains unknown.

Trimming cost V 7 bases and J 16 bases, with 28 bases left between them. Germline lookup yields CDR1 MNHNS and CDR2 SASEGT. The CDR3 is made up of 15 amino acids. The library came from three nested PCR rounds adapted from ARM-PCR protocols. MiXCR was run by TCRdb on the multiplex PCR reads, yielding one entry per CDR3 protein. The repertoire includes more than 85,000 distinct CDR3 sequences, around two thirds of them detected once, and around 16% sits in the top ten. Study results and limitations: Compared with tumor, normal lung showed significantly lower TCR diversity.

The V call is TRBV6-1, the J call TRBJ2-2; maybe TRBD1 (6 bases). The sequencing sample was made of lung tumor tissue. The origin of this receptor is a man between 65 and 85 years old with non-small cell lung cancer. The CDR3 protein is CASKRGHRTAGEQFF. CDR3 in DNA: TGTGCCAGCAAACGGGGACACCGGACGGCCGGGGAACAGTTTTTT.